Sequencing of this T cell receptor beta chain was carried out in a study of blood T cell repertoires in COVID-19. On the study more broadly: From T cells, B-cell-depleted T cells, or PBMCs came the material, which was cDNA or gDNA.

Authors' analysis steps: Nucleated cell number was recorded as an estimate derived from reference gene primer amplification. This table comes from immunoSEQ multiplex PCR, and its TCRdb copy is limited to in-frame clones, with some not included. The DNA was the basis for D and trimming; V, J and clone size are from that table. The sample records about 100,000 clones, around 83% being singletons. Sequencing was performed on peripheral blood. The clonotype was recovered from a woman aged 80 or over with active or convalescent COVID-19.

CDR3 DNA sequence: TGTGCCACCCACCAACCGGGACAGGGGGCATCGCCCCAGCATTTT. It yields the protein CATHQPGQGASPQHF. The rearrangement uses TRBV28 and TRBJ1-5; TRBD1 agrees at 12 bases. This CDR3 spans 15 amino acids. Trimming at V came to 10 bases and at J to 9 bases, leaving 13 bases not matched to a gene. The germline V gene encodes CDR1 MDHEN and CDR2 SYDVKM.